These 10 T cell receptor beta chains originate from one sample sequenced in a study of blood T cell repertoires in COVID-19. Data came from immunoSEQ multiplex PCR; TCRdb stores just in-frame clones and leaves some out. The sample includes 500,000 to 600,000 clones, around 90% seen only once; the top ten take under 8.5%. The sample comprised peripheral blood. Receptors originate from a woman aged 45-65 years with COVID-19, enrolled during active disease.

The chain uses TRBV12-3 or TRBV12-4 and TRBJ1-6; 10 bases align to TRBD1. Germline trimming cut 6 bases from V and 8 bases from J; bases unmatched to any gene: 1. The CDR3 sequence is 13 residues long. CDR3 nucleotide sequence: TGTGCCAGCAGCGGACAGGGGGATTCACCCCTCCACTTT. This codes for CASSGQGDSPLHF.

The chain recombines TRBV2 with TRBJ1-1; D ambiguous. V was shortened by 5 bases and J by 0 bases, with 22 bases between the two germline ends. CDR3 size: 18 residues. Germline V CDR1 and CDR2: SNHLY, FYNNEI. The CDR3 sequence is CASSLPTNPDSMNTEAFF. The DNA of the CDR3 is TGTGCCAGCAGTCTCCCGACAAACCCGGACTCGATGAACACTGAAGCTTTCTTT.

As DNA, the CDR3 is TGTGCCAGCAGCTTGGGCCTAAGAGCGGACACCATATATTTT. Its translation: CASSLGLRADTIYF. This chain uses TRBV11-2 with TRBJ1-3; D remains unclear. The V gene's germline CDR1 is SGHAT and CDR2 FQNNGV. The CDR3 covers 14 residues. Trimming cost V 3 bases and J 8 bases, with 14 bases left between them.

The chain joins TRBV2 to TRBJ1-3; D is undetermined. Per the germline V gene, CDR1 is SNHLY and CDR2 is FYNNEI. With 6 bases removed from V and 0 bases from J, the gap between germline ends came to 9 bases. The CDR3 loop spans 14 amino acids. The DNA of the CDR3 is TGTGCCAGCAGCCTGACTGGCTCTGGAAACACCATATATTTT. Protein: CASSLTGSGNTIYF.

V gene TRBV4-1 combines with J gene TRBJ1-5; maybe TRBD1 (5 bases). V lost 0 bases, J lost 7 bases, and 13 bases lay in between. Per the germline V gene, CDR1 is MGHRA and CDR2 is YSYEKL. The CDR3 is 15 amino acids. The CDR3 coding sequence is TGCGCCAGCAGCCAAGATCGGGAGGGGAGACAGCCCCAGCATTTT. This gives the protein CASSQDREGRQPQHF.

V usage is TRBV27 and J usage is TRBJ2-7, with a weak D call TRBD2 (5 bases). The CDR3 has 16 amino acids. CDR1 and CDR2 from the germline V gene are MNHEY and SMNVEV (reference sequence). V lost 3 bases and J lost 6, with 21 bases in between. CDR3 loop: CASSFFPRTPPVEQYF. The CDR3 nucleotides are TGTGCCAGCAGTTTTTTCCCCAGGACTCCCCCCGTCGAGCAGTACTTC.

The chain carries TRBV5-1 and TRBJ1-6; D perhaps matches TRBD1 (5 bases). The V gene's germline CDR1 is SGHRS and CDR2 YFSETQ. This CDR3 spans 16 amino acids. Trimming removed 0 bases from V and 6 bases from J, with 13 bases in between. CDR3 amino acids: CASSLVVLQGNSPLHF. The DNA of the CDR3 is TGCGCCAGCAGCTTGGTTGTTCTGCAGGGTAATTCACCCCTCCACTTT.

The chain employs TRBV24-1 and TRBJ1-1, with a possible D match to TRBD1 (5 bases). Germline assignment: CDR1 KGHDR and CDR2 SFDVKD. Trimming took off 2 bases at V and 1 base at J, with 10 bases between the two ends. The CDR3 is made up of 15 amino acids. CDR3 protein: CATSDSTEPNTEAFF. The CDR3 DNA reads as TGTGCCACCAGTGATTCGACAGAACCGAACACTGAAGCTTTCTTT.

The rearrangement links TRBV30 to TRBJ1-2; 9 bases align to TRBD1. Trimming at V came to 6 bases and at J to 1 base, leaving 3 bases not matched to a gene. CDR1 GTSNPN and CDR2 SVGIG come from the germline V gene (reference sequence). This CDR3 comprises 13 residues. This CDR3 reads CACGTGSNYGYTF. The CDR3 DNA reads as TGTGCCTGCGGGACAGGGAGTAACTATGGCTACACCTTC.

The chain couples TRBV2 to TRBJ2-7; 11 bases are shared with TRBD1. The CDR3 sequence is 15 residues long. Germline assignment: CDR1 SNHLY and CDR2 FYNNEI. Trimming took 6 bases from V and 6 from J; bases not matched to a gene: 10. CDR3 coding DNA: TGTGCCAGCAGGGGGACAGGGGGGCCAGTACGCGAGCAGTACTTC. Protein: CASRGTGGPVREQYF.